These T cell receptor beta chains were read from a single sample in a study of T cell responses to AZD1222 COVID-19 vaccine. Repertoires were generated with immunoSEQ multiplex PCR, while TCRdb's copy carries only in-frame clones and drops some. The data show approximately 110,000 clones, with about nine tenths seen just once and under 9% held by the top ten. The specimen comprised peripheral blood, sampled 28 days after the second AZD1222 dose. The receptors were gathered from an adult who received the AZD1222 COVID-19 vaccine. Both conserved end residues are part of each CDR3. The D gene is left open where the match is weak. Clone sizes are given selectively: once, few, many, or a class where the clone is expanded.

v_call,clone_size,j_call,d_call,cdr3_aa,cdr3_nt
TRBV12-5,once,TRBJ1-3,.,CASGFGGPGGNTIYF,TGTGCTAGTGGTTTTGGCGGGCCTGGGGGAAACACCATATATTTT
TRBV19,.,TRBJ2-5,.,CASSPPGGLKTQYF,TGTGCCAGTAGTCCCCCTGGGGGCTTGAAGACCCAGTACTTC
TRBV5-5,once,TRBJ1-4,.,CASRVGEREKLFF,TGTGCCAGCAGGGTGGGGGAGCGTGAAAAACTGTTTTTT
TRBV5-1,.,TRBJ2-1,.,CASRTGRGNEQFF,TGCGCCAGCAGGACGGGTCGAGGCAATGAGCAGTTCTTC
TRBV10-1,.,TRBJ1-6,.,CASSETVRALGGNSPLHF,TGCGCCAGCAGTGAGACCGTCAGGGCTCTTGGGGGTAATTCACCCCTCCACTTT
TRBV28,.,TRBJ1-1,.,CAIAPTMNTEAFF,TGTGCCATCGCCCCCACTATGAACACTGAAGCTTTCTTT
TRBV6-1,.,TRBJ2-3,.,CASTERGLTDTQYF,TGTGCCAGCACTGAACGGGGTTTGACAGATACGCAGTATTTT
TRBV3-1/TRBV3-2,.,TRBJ2-7,TRBD2,CASGLAGAGLSGEQYF,TGTGCCAGCGGACTAGCGGGAGCAGGCCTGAGTGGCGAGCAGTACTTC
TRBV6-1,.,TRBJ2-7,.,CASSIETDSYEQYF,TGTGCCAGCTCCATAGAGACCGATTCCTACGAGCAGTACTTC
TRBV16,.,TRBJ1-5,TRBD1,CASSQSGQGNQPQHF,TGTGCCAGCAGCCAATCCGGACAGGGCAATCAGCCCCAGCATTTT
TRBV27,.,TRBJ2-2,TRBD2,CASSLAGLAGGNTGELFF,TGTGCCAGCAGTTTAGCGGGACTAGCGGGAGGGAACACCGGGGAGCTGTTTTTT
TRBV2,.,TRBJ1-5,.,CASSDQGGPREPQHF,TGTGCCAGCAGTGACCAAGGGGGGCCACGGGAGCCCCAGCATTTT
TRBV7-2,.,TRBJ2-7,TRBD2,CASSLGLIAGGPIYEQYF,TGTGCCAGCAGCTTAGGTCTGATAGCGGGGGGGCCCATCTACGAGCAGTACTTC
TRBV11-3,.,TRBJ1-1,TRBD1,CASSPGQGVAFF,TGTGCCAGCAGCCCGGGTCAGGGGGTAGCTTTCTTT
TRBV20-1,.,TRBJ1-6,.,CSASISDSPLHF,TGCAGTGCTAGTATTTCTGATTCACCCCTCCACTTT
TRBV5-6,.,TRBJ2-1,.,CASSHFSGDEQFF,TGTGCCAGCAGCCACTTTTCAGGGGATGAGCAGTTCTTC
TRBV6-5,once,TRBJ1-2,.,CASSYRGRHYGYTF,TGTGCCAGCAGTTACCGGGGGCGGCACTATGGCTACACCTTC
TRBV5-1,.,TRBJ1-4,.,CASSSPGVGEKLFF,TGCGCCAGCAGCTCCCCGGGTGTGGGTGAAAAACTGTTTTTT
TRBV19,.,TRBJ1-1,TRBD1,CASTPPGGTVNTEAFF,TGTGCCAGTACCCCTCCAGGCGGGACAGTAAACACTGAAGCTTTCTTT
TRBV6-6,.,TRBJ1-5,.,CASSYSGGSTNQPQHF,TGTGCCAGCAGTTACAGTGGGGGTTCTACCAATCAGCCCCAGCATTTT
TRBV12-3/TRBV12-4,.,TRBJ1-2,.,CASSLLQYYGYTF,TGTGCCAGCAGTTTACTACAGTATTATGGCTACACCTTC
TRBV9,.,TRBJ2-1,TRBD2,CASSVGPSGRNNEQFF,TGTGCCAGCAGCGTAGGTCCTAGCGGGAGGAACAATGAGCAGTTCTTC
TRBV4-2,.,TRBJ1-4,TRBD1,CASSQEMSGTGETNEKLFF,TGTGCCAGCAGCCAAGAGATGTCCGGGACAGGGGAAACTAATGAAAAACTGTTTTTT
TRBV28,.,TRBJ2-1,TRBD2,CASNPTRGGFSYNEQFF,TGTGCCAGCAACCCTACCCGGGGGGGCTTTTCCTACAATGAGCAGTTCTTC